Listed here are 13 T cell receptor beta chains from one sample, sequenced in a study of Tregs in tolerant kidney transplant recipients. The repertoire was sequenced with immunoSEQ multiplex PCR; TCRdb's copy has only in-frame clones and lacks some. The sample yields roughly 80,000 clones, 95% to 98% seen once. The source material was CD4+ T cells from blood, sampled before the transplant. These receptors all come from a human donor who received a combined kidney and bone marrow transplant.

The chain employs TRBV7-9 and TRBJ2-7; 8 positions match TRBD1. The CDR3 extends over 14 amino acids. V was pared by 5 bases and J by 3 bases, with 6 bases of the junction left unmatched. The V gene's germline CDR1 is SEHNR and CDR2 FQNEAQ (reference sequence). The CDR3 DNA follows: TGTGCCAGCAGCCGGAATACAGGGGGCTACGAGCAGTACTTC. This translates into CASSRNTGGYEQYF.

This clone was observed once. For the CDR3, the DNA is TGTGCCAGCAGTGGGTCGGATTCACCCCTCCACTTT. Translated, it gives CASSGSDSPLHF. This chain joins TRBV2 and TRBJ1-6; no reliable D call. Germline CDR1 and CDR2: SNHLY and FYNNEI. Deletions cut 4 bases from V and 8 bases from J, with 6 bases between. The CDR3 has 12 residues. The complete variable domain, with remaining parts taken from reference TRBV2 and TRBJ1-6, reads EPEVTQTPSHQVTQMGQEVILRCVPISNHLYFYWYRQILGQKVEFLVSFYNNEISEKSEIFDDQFSVERPDGSNFTLKIRSTKLEDSAMYFCASSGSDSPLHFGNGTRLTVT.

The V gene is TRBV5-8, the J gene TRBJ1-6; TRBD1 matches at 8 bases. This CDR3 spans 16 amino acids. The junction had 17 bases not matched to a gene; V was cut back by 4 bases and J by 14 bases. CDR1 is SGHTS and CDR2 is YDEGEE in the germline V gene. In DNA form, the CDR3 reads TGTGCCAGCAGCCCTACTACTTCCGGACAGGGCTCAACCCTCCACTTT. As protein: CASSPTTSGQGSTLHF.

The chain uses TRBV5-1 and TRBJ2-5, with 9 bases that match TRBD1. Germline values: CDR1 SGHRS, CDR2 YFSETQ. The J segment lost 5 bases and the V segment lost 0 bases, leaving 11 bases of the junction unmatched. This CDR3 has 17 residues. The CDR3 nucleotides are TGCGCCAGCAGCTTGGGAAGGACAGGGGTTTTTTGGGAGACCCAGTACTTC. Translating it yields CASSLGRTGVFWETQYF.

This chain uses TRBV7-6 with TRBJ2-7; 8 bases map to TRBD2. The CDR3 has 16 residues. Germline V gene sequence: CDR1 SGHVS, CDR2 FNYEAQ. V lost 5 bases to trimming and J lost 3 bases; unmatched junction nucleotides: 12. CDR3 amino acids: CASSKGVASGFYEQYF. As DNA, the CDR3 is TGTGCCAGCAGCAAAGGGGTAGCTAGCGGGTTCTACGAGCAGTACTTC.

The chain is built from TRBV6-1 and TRBJ2-2; maybe TRBD2 (6 bases). In germline, CDR1 is MNHNS, CDR2 SASEGT. The CDR3 sequence is 16 residues long. V gave up 2 bases and J gave up 3 bases, with 13 bases separating them. The CDR3 region is CASSEWPGLYTGELFF. CDR3 coding DNA: TGTGCCAGCAGTGAATGGCCGGGACTCTACACCGGGGAGCTGTTTTTT.

The chain is built from TRBV7-2 and TRBJ2-7; D is unresolved. This CDR3 is 15 amino acids long. Trimming removed 1 base from V and 2 bases from J, with 12 bases in between. Germline V gene sequence: CDR1 SGHTA, CDR2 FQGNSA. CDR3 sequence (DNA): TGTGCCAGCAGCTTAGTTCCGGAGATAGCCTACGAGCAGTACTTC. Its protein product is CASSLVPEIAYEQYF.

The chain joins TRBV11-3 to TRBJ2-2; 7 bases are a match to TRBD2. CDR3 size: 15 residues. Looked up from germline, CDR1 is SGHNT and CDR2 is YENEEA. J gave up 1 base and V 5 bases, and 4 bases lay outside the gene matches. Here the CDR3 DNA reads TGTGCCAGCAGCCCCGGACTAGGGAACACCGGGGAGCTGTTTTTT. The encoded protein is CASSPGLGNTGELFF.

J is TRBJ2-1 and V is TRBV7-2; possible D gene TRBD2, 6 bases. CDR3 length: 15 residues. The V gene lost 5 bases and the J gene lost 5 bases, with 16 bases spanning the gap. CDR1 SGHTA and CDR2 FQGNSA come from the germline V gene. The CDR3, as DNA: TGTGCCAGCAGCGACCTTGGGATAGCGGACAATGAGCAGTTCTTC. Protein sequence: CASSDLGIADNEQFF. Using reference TRBV7-2 and TRBJ2-1 for the parts outside the CDR3, the full variable domain is GAGVSQSPSNKVTEKGKDVELRCDPISGHTALYWYRQSLGQGLEFLIYFQGNSAPDKSGLPSDRFSAERTGGSVSTLTIQRTQQEDSAVYLCASSDLGIADNEQFFGPGTRLTVL.

J is TRBJ1-1 and V is TRBV18; weak D call: TRBD1 (5 bases). Germline-derived CDR1 and CDR2 are KGHSH and LQKENI. The CDR3 runs 14 residues. V lost 5 bases to trimming and J lost 1 base, with 11 bases between them. The CDR3 DNA sequence: TGTGCCAGCTCAAAAACAGGAGAGAACACTGAAGCTTTCTTT. This translates into CASSKTGENTEAFF.

The gene calls are TRBV5-4 and TRBJ1-1, with unresolved D. Trimming removed 0 bases from V and 6 bases from J, with 9 bases in between. The CDR3 consists of 13 residues. The germline V gene encodes CDR1 SGHNT and CDR2 YYREEE (reference sequence). This CDR3 is CASSLAGHSEAFF. The CDR3, as DNA: TGTGCCAGCAGCTTGGCAGGCCATTCTGAAGCTTTCTTT. Full variable domain (remainder filled in from reference TRBV5-4 and TRBJ1-1): ETGVTQSPTHLIKTRGQQVTLRCSSQSGHNTVSWYQQALGQGPQFIFQYYREEENGRGNFPPRFSGLQFPNYSSELNVNALELDDSALYLCASSLAGHSEAFFGQGTRLTVV.

On this clone: At one end, the junction sequence differs from germline, possibly due to a read error. The chain carries TRBV5-4 and TRBJ1-2; 9 bases agree with TRBD1. Germline V gene lookup returns CDR1 SGHNT and CDR2 YYREEE (reference sequence). The CDR3 is made up of 14 amino acids. CDR3 amino acids: CASSSQGASYGHTF. The CDR3 nucleotides are TGTGCCAGCAGCTCACAGGGGGCCAGCTATGGCCACACCTTC.

The V call is TRBV5-1, the J call TRBJ2-7, with 9 bases lining up with TRBD2. The CDR3 sequence is 14 residues long. V lost 3 bases, J lost 7 bases, and 8 bases stayed unmatched. Germline assignment: CDR1 SGHRS and CDR2 YFSETQ. CDR3 sequence reads: CASSSGGGAWEQYF. The CDR3 region has the DNA TGCGCCAGCAGCTCGGGCGGGGGGGCGTGGGAGCAGTACTTC.